Listed below are T cell receptor beta chains from one sample, sequenced in a study of cytomegalovirus exposure and HLA in healthy donors. Measured with immunoSEQ multiplex PCR; TCRdb has only the in-frame clones, and not every one. The repertoire holds fewer than 250,000 clones, with over 70% as singletons. What was sequenced was PBMCs. These receptors originate from a boy between 2 and 15 years old in good health and CMV-seronegative. Each CDR3 is given with its conserved first and last residue. The order of the fields is CDR3 DNA, CDR3 protein, V gene, D gene, clone size, J gene. D genes are given only for firm matches. The listing skips clone size in some rows; elsewhere it reads once, few, many or a size class.

TGTGCCTCGGGGACAGGCGGAGGGTCACCCCTCCACTTT CASGTGGGSPLHF TRBV30 TRBD1 NA TRBJ1-6
TGTGCCAGCAGCCCAACAGGGCAGAAAAATGGCTACACCTTC CASSPTGQKNGYTF TRBV4-2 NA NA TRBJ1-2
TGTGCCAGTAGTCAGGCAGGTGGGGCCAACGTCCTGACTTTC CASSQAGGANVLTF TRBV19 NA NA TRBJ2-6
TGTGCCAGCAGCTTAGGGGCGGGAGAAATAGATACGCAGTATTTT CASSLGAGEIDTQYF TRBV7-9 TRBD2 NA TRBJ2-3
TGTGCCAGCAGCCGCCGGACAGTGAACGTCGGGGAGCTGTTTTTT CASSRRTVNVGELFF TRBV14 NA NA TRBJ2-2
TGTGCCAGCAGCGCGCGACTAGCGGGAGTTTTAGAGACCCAGTACTTC CASSARLAGVLETQYF TRBV7-9 TRBD2 NA TRBJ2-5
TGCAGCGTTGATTTTGGGGAGGGCTACACCTTC CSVDFGEGYTF TRBV29-1 NA once TRBJ1-2
TGTGCCAGTGCCATGGGAGGGGCGAGGAGCACAGATACGCAGTATTTT CASAMGGARSTDTQYF TRBV19 TRBD2 NA TRBJ2-3
TGTGCCAGCAGCCTAGGGACTGAGGAGCAGTTCTTC CASSLGTEEQFF TRBV7-9 NA NA TRBJ2-1
TGCAGCGTTGCAGGGATAACTGTTGAAGCTTTCTTT CSVAGITVEAFF TRBV29-1 NA NA TRBJ1-1
TGCGCCAGCAGCCTACGCCCCACCGGGGAGCTGTTTTTT CASSLRPTGELFF TRBV5-1 NA few TRBJ2-2
TGTGCCAGCAGGGGCAGCTCTGGGGCCAACGTCCTGACTTTC CASRGSSGANVLTF TRBV25-1 NA NA TRBJ2-6
TGTGCCAGTAGTATAGTAAGCGGCCTAGCCAAAAACATTCAGTACTTC CASSIVSGLAKNIQYF TRBV19 NA NA TRBJ2-4
TGTGCCAGCAGTCATCAGACTAGCGGGAGGGAAGAGACCCAGTACTTC CASSHQTSGREETQYF TRBV27 TRBD2 NA TRBJ2-5
TGTGCCAGCAGCCCGTACAATGAGCAGTTCTTC CASSPYNEQFF TRBV11-2 NA once TRBJ2-1
TGTGCCAGCAGTTCATCCCAGGGGGCCTACGAGCAGTACTTC CASSSSQGAYEQYF TRBV6-5 TRBD1 NA TRBJ2-7
TGTGCCAGCAGCTTATATAGCATCCCTTCCTACAATGAGCAGTTCTTC CASSLYSIPSYNEQFF TRBV5-4 NA NA TRBJ2-1
TGTGCCAGCAGCCCCACCCGGGGACTAGACGTAGGCGAGCAGTACTTC CASSPTRGLDVGEQYF TRBV4-2 TRBD2 once TRBJ2-7
TGTGCCAGCTCACCACCGGTGACAGGGACTTTTCCAACTAATGAAAAACTGTTTTTT CASSPPVTGTFPTNEKLFF TRBV18 TRBD1 NA TRBJ1-4
TGTGCCAGTAGTATAGCCGGACAGGGCTACGAGCAGTACTTC CASSIAGQGYEQYF TRBV19 TRBD1 NA TRBJ2-7